This TCR beta chain is drawn from a study of CD8 T cells in Susac syndrome. RNA totalling roughly 0.5 to 1 ug underwent reverse transcription with random hexamers. TCR beta CDR3 was amplified by immunoSEQ multiplex PCR. This amplification extended across 54 Vbeta and 13 Jbeta segments. TCRdb fed the immunoSEQ multiplex PCR reads into MiXCR, producing one record per CDR3 protein. This repertoire shows about 240,000 distinct CDR3 sequences, 95% to 97% found once; its top ten account for approximately 0.094%. The germline V and J ends were trimmed by 1 base and 0 bases, with 13 bases remaining between them. In germline, CDR1 is DFQATT, CDR2 SNEGSKA (reference sequence). The CDR3 has 16 amino acids.

The chain combines TRBV20-1 with TRBJ2-1, with D perhaps matching TRBD2 (5 bases). The sequence derives from a human donor with Susac syndrome. The source material was CD4+ T cells from PBMCs. The CDR3 sequence is CSARAQAASSYNEQFF. In nucleotides, the CDR3 is TGCAGTGCTAGAGCCCAAGCGGCTAGCTCCTACAATGAGCAGTTCTTC.